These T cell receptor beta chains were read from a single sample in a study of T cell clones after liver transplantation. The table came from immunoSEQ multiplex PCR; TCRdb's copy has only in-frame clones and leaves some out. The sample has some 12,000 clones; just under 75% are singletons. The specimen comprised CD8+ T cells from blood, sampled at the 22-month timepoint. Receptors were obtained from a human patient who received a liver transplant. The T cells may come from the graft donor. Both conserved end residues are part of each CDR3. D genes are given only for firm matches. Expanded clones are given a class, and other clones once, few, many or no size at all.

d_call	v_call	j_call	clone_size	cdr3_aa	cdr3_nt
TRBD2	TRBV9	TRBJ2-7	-	CASSVVAGSYEQYF	TGTGCCAGCAGCGTAGTAGCGGGATCCTACGAGCAGTACTTC
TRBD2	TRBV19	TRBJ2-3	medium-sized	CASAATSGIDTQYF	TGTGCCAGTGCGGCCACTAGCGGGATAGATACGCAGTATTTT
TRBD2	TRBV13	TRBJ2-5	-	CASSFTGTSRERETQYF	TGTGCCAGCAGCTTTACCGGGACTAGCAGAGAGAGAGAGACCCAGTACTTC
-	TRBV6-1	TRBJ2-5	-	CASSESSDLRGETQYF	TGTGCCAGCAGTGAATCCTCAGACCTTCGTGGGGAGACCCAGTACTTC
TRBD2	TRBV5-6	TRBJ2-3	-	CASSLAGGGEDTQYF	TGTGCCAGCAGCTTAGCGGGAGGGGGAGAAGATACGCAGTATTTT
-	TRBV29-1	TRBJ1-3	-	CSVEFGGAGNTIYF	TGCAGCGTTGAATTCGGGGGGGCTGGAAACACCATATATTTT
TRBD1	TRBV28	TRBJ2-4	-	CASSPGTGTKNIQYF	TGTGCCAGCAGTCCCGGGACAGGGACCAAAAACATTCAGTACTTC
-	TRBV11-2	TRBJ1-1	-	CASSPIVRTLNTEAFF	TGTGCCAGCAGCCCCATTGTGAGGACTTTGAACACTGAAGCTTTCTTT
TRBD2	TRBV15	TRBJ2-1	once	CATSRGTSGAYNEQFF	TGTGCCACCAGCAGGGGGACTAGCGGGGCCTACAATGAGCAGTTCTTC
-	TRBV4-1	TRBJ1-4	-	CASSQYLTPSNRLFF	TGCGCCAGCAGCCAATATTTAACCCCGAGCAACAGACTGTTTTTT
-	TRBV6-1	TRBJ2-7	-	CASSVTGTYEQYF	TGTGCCAGCAGTGTCACAGGGACCTACGAGCAGTACTTC
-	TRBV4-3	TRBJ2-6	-	CASRGSGANVLTF	TGCGCCAGCAGAGGATCTGGGGCCAACGTCCTGACTTTC
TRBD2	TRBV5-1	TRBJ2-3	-	CASTEPGAGVSDTQYF	TGCGCCAGCACCGAACCCGGGGCGGGAGTGTCAGATACGCAGTATTTT
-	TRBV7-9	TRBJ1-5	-	CASSGASPARGGPQHF	TGTGCCAGCAGTGGAGCTTCTCCAGCACGTGGGGGGCCCCAGCATTTT
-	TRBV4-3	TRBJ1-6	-	CASSQSLRGGGSPLHF	TGCGCCAGCAGCCAGAGCCTCAGGGGAGGGGGTTCACCCCTCCACTTT
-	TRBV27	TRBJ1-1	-	CASSFLRNTEAFF	TGTGCCAGCAGTTTTTTACGGAACACTGAAGCTTTCTTT
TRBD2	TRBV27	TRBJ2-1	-	CASSPGLSGHEQFF	TGTGCCAGCAGCCCGGGACTATCTGGGCATGAGCAGTTCTTC
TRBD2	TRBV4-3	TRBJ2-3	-	CASSQDLAGGRDTQYF	TGCGCCAGCAGCCAAGATCTAGCGGGGGGGAGAGATACGCAGTATTTT
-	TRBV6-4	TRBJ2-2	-	CASSVGATGELFF	TGTGCCAGCAGTGTGGGGGCAACCGGGGAGCTGTTTTTT
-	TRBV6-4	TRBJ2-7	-	CASSEGGWGMVSVEQYF	TGTGCCAGCAGTGAAGGGGGATGGGGAATGGTTAGTGTCGAGCAGTACTTC
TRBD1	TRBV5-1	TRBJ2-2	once	CASSLTGGNTGELFF	TGCGCCAGCAGCTTGACAGGGGGGAACACCGGGGAGCTGTTTTTT
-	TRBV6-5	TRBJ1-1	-	CASSRSMNTEAFF	TGTGCCAGCAGTAGGTCTATGAACACTGAAGCTTTCTTT
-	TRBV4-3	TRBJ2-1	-	CASSPPGPEQFF	TGCGCCAGCAGCCCCCCAGGGCCCGAGCAGTTCTTC
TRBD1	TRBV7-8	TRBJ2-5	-	CASSFSTGTGLQETQYF	TGTGCCAGCAGCTTTTCCACAGGGACAGGACTGCAAGAGACCCAGTACTTC
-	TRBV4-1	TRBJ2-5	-	CASSQEGHVGGRSDQETQYF	TGCGCCAGCAGCCAAGAGGGTCATGTGGGAGGACGGTCCGACCAAGAGACCCAGTACTTC
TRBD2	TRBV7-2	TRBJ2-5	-	CASSLDLAGQETQYF	TGTGCCAGCAGCTTAGATCTAGCGGGCCAAGAGACCCAGTACTTC